The rows below give T cell receptor beta chains drawn from one sample of a study of sequential checkpoint blockade in melanoma. Data came from immunoSEQ multiplex PCR; TCRdb stores just in-frame clones and leaves some out. The sample lists around 12,000 clones, approximately 62% occurring once. The sample consisted of CD8+ T cells sorted from blood (inferred from file names), taken from a patient given nivolumab and ipilimumab in sequence. These receptors all stem from a human donor with melanoma. Both conserved end residues are part of each CDR3. A D gene is named only where the DNA matches it firmly. Size is omitted from some rows. Given values are once, few, many or a class for expanded clones.

>few|TRBJ2-7|TRBV4-3|NA|13
TGCGCCAGCAGCCTGGGGGGCTCCTACGAGCAGTACTTC
CASSLGGSYEQYF
>many|TRBJ1-1|TRBV7-2|TRBD1|15
TGTGCCAGCAGCAAAGGACTGGGACAGGACACTGAAGCTTTCTTT
CASSKGLGQDTEAFF
>NA|TRBJ2-3|TRBV4-2|TRBD2|16
TGTGCCAGCAGCCAAATAGCGGGAACTAGCACAGATACGCAGTATTTT
CASSQIAGTSTDTQYF
>NA|TRBJ1-1|TRBV7-9|NA|16
TGTGCCAGCAGCTCCCGGGGCGGGGATCTGAACACTGAAGCTTTCTTT
CASSSRGGDLNTEAFF
>NA|TRBJ2-7|TRBV7-9|NA|17
TGTGCCAGCAGTTATGGGTTTGGGGCTAGCGCCTCCTACGAGCAGTACTTC
CASSYGFGASASYEQYF
>NA|TRBJ2-7|TRBV13|TRBD1|16
TGTGCCAGCAGCCTCGAAGGACAGGGGAAGGGCTACGAGCAGTACTTC
CASSLEGQGKGYEQYF
>NA|TRBJ2-1|TRBV7-2|TRBD2|14
TGTGCCAGCAGCTTAGCGCGGGGGAACAATGAGCAGTTCTTC
CASSLARGNNEQFF
>few|TRBJ2-3|TRBV7-3|TRBD2|17
TGTGCCAGCAGCTTAACGCCAAGCGGGAGTGCGGCAGATACGCAGTATTTT
CASSLTPSGSAADTQYF
>NA|TRBJ1-1|TRBV4-2|TRBD1|18
TGTGCCAGCAGCCAAGAGCTGGGGACAGGGGGCATGAACACTGAAGCTTTCTTT
CASSQELGTGGMNTEAFF
>NA|TRBJ2-2|TRBV7-6|TRBD2|19
TGTGCCAGCAGCTTAGGTTGGACTAGCGGGGATACGAACACCGGGGAGCTGTTTTTT
CASSLGWTSGDTNTGELFF
>NA|TRBJ2-3|TRBV9|NA|15
TGTGCCAGCAGCGTTAGCGGATCTAGCACAGATACGCAGTATTTT
CASSVSGSSTDTQYF
>NA|TRBJ2-5|TRBV30|TRBD2|14
TGTGCCTGTAACAACGGGGGGTACGGAGAGACCCAGTACTTC
CACNNGGYGETQYF
>NA|TRBJ2-3|TRBV7-9|TRBD2|15
TGTGCCAGCAGACGGACTAGCGGGGGATCTGATACGCAGTATTTT
CASRRTSGGSDTQYF
>once|TRBJ1-1|TRBV27|NA|13
TGTGCCAGCAGTCTCGGAGGCAAATCTGAAGCTTTCTTT
CASSLGGKSEAFF
>NA|TRBJ2-7|TRBV5-1|TRBD1|15
TGCGCCAGCGGCTTAACCGGGACAGGGACCTACGAGCAGTACTTC
CASGLTGTGTYEQYF
>NA|TRBJ1-1|TRBV4-3|NA|15
TGCGCCAGCAGCCAAGCCTCAGGGAAGAACACTGAAGCTTTCTTT
CASSQASGKNTEAFF
>few|TRBJ2-5|TRBV30|NA|12
TGTGCCTGGAGCGGGTCCTGGGAGACCCAGTACTTC
CAWSGSWETQYF
>once|TRBJ2-7|TRBV18|TRBD2|17
TGTGCCAGCTCACCACAAGGGCTAGCGGGACGCAACTACGAGCAGTACTTC
CASSPQGLAGRNYEQYF
>medium-sized|TRBJ2-1|TRBV5-5|TRBD1|16
TGTGCCAGCAGTTATCCGACAGGGGGGCTTCACAATGAGCAGTTCTTC
CASSYPTGGLHNEQFF
>NA|TRBJ2-7|TRBV11-3|TRBD2|15
TGTGCCAGCAGCCCCCAGCGGGGTGCTTCCTACGAGCAGTACTTC
CASSPQRGASYEQYF
>few|TRBJ2-1|TRBV7-9|TRBD2|15
TGTGCCAGCAGCTTAGCCAGCGGGAGAAAAAATGAGCAGTTCTTC
CASSLASGRKNEQFF
>NA|TRBJ1-5|TRBV28|NA|16
TGTGCCAGCACCGACCCTGACCCAGGGTCCTATCAGCCCCAGCATTTT
CASTDPDPGSYQPQHF
>few|TRBJ2-7|TRBV28|NA|14
TGTGCCAGCAGTGTTCAGGGGAACACCTACGAGCAGTACTTC
CASSVQGNTYEQYF
>NA|TRBJ2-3|TRBV12-5|NA|15
TGTGCTAGTGGTCTGGGGGCAGTTTTCAGGGATACGCAGTATTTT
CASGLGAVFRDTQYF
>NA|TRBJ2-7|TRBV7-9|TRBD1|16
TGTGCCAGCAGCTTAGAGGCCGGGACAGCTTATTACGAGCAGTACTTC
CASSLEAGTAYYEQYF
>few|TRBJ1-1|TRBV6-5|TRBD1|15
TGTGCCAGCAGTTACTCGGGACAGGGGGCTCCTGAAGCTTTCTTT
CASSYSGQGAPEAFF
>NA|TRBJ2-7|TRBV28|NA|13
TGTGCCAGCAGTCCGGGGGTTTCGTACGAGCAGTACTTC
CASSPGVSYEQYF
>NA|TRBJ2-3|TRBV5-6|TRBD2|18
TGTGCCAGCAGCGAGCGGCGGGGGGGTGCAGCAGGCACAGATACGCAGTATTTT
CASSERRGGAAGTDTQYF
>NA|TRBJ1-2|TRBV6-4|NA|11
TGTGCCAGCAGTGATGGCAATGGCTACACCTTC
CASSDGNGYTF
>NA|TRBJ2-7|TRBV5-4|TRBD1|13
TGTGCCAGCAGCTTCTACAGGGGTTACGAGCAGTACTTC
CASSFYRGYEQYF
>NA|TRBJ1-4|TRBV9|TRBD1|15
TGTGCCAGCAGCCCCGGAGGGGGCACTAATGAAAAACTGTTTTTT
CASSPGGGTNEKLFF
>NA|TRBJ2-1|TRBV6-5|TRBD2|15
TGTGCCAGCAGTGCGACTAGCGGGAGGCCCCATGAGCAGTTCTTC
CASSATSGRPHEQFF
>NA|TRBJ1-1|TRBV7-2|NA|17
TGTGCCAGCAGCTCCGAGCACAGGTTTCTCATGAACACTGAAGCTTTCTTT
CASSSEHRFLMNTEAFF
>NA|TRBJ2-7|TRBV27|NA|14
TGTGCCAGCAGGAGGGGGATCAGCTCCTACGAGCAGTACTTC
CASRRGISSYEQYF
>NA|TRBJ2-1|TRBV7-6|NA|15
TGTGCCAGCAGCTTAGAGCCCGTCAGGAGGGATGAGCAGTTCTTC
CASSLEPVRRDEQFF
>NA|TRBJ2-7|TRBV2|TRBD2|15
TGTGCCAGCAGCCCTACTAGCGGGAAAGCCTACGAGCAGTACTTC
CASSPTSGKAYEQYF
>NA|TRBJ2-1|TRBV11-3|TRBD1|15
TGTGCCAGCAGCTTAGCCCCGGGACAGGGCTATGAGCAGTTCTTC
CASSLAPGQGYEQFF
>NA|TRBJ2-2|TRBV12-5|NA|11
TGTGCTAGTGATCTAACCGGGGAGCTGTTTTTT
CASDLTGELFF
>NA|TRBJ2-3|TRBV9|TRBD1|15
TGTGCCAGCAGCGCCGGGACAGCTAGCACAGATACGCAGTATTTT
CASSAGTASTDTQYF
>NA|TRBJ2-5|TRBV19|NA|13
TGTGCCAGTAGCGGACTGCCAGGTGGGCCCCAGTACTTC
CASSGLPGGPQYF
>NA|TRBJ1-1|TRBV30|NA|12
TGTGCCTGGGGGAGGGTGAGCACTGAAGCTTTCTTT
CAWGRVSTEAFF
>NA|TRBJ1-2|TRBV5-6|NA|12
TGTGCCAGCAGCTGGGGTCCGGGGGGCTACACCTTC
CASSWGPGGYTF
>NA|TRBJ1-2|TRBV7-3|NA|15
TGTGCCAGCAGCTTAACAGGGGCGGCGGACTATGGCTACACCTTC
CASSLTGAADYGYTF
>NA|TRBJ2-7|TRBV11-2|NA|13
TGTGCCAGCAGCTTAGCACAGGCCTACGAGCAGTACTTC
CASSLAQAYEQYF
>NA|TRBJ2-5|TRBV7-2|TRBD1|14
TGTGCCAGCAGCCAGTGGACAGGGGCAGAGACCCAGTACTTC
CASSQWTGAETQYF
>NA|TRBJ2-5|TRBV7-6|NA|15
TGTGCCAGCAGCTTAGCGATCTCAGTGATGGAGACCCAGTACTTC
CASSLAISVMETQYF
>few|TRBJ2-7|TRBV5-3|TRBD2|14
TGTGCCAGCAGCCAAGCGGGGCGATCCTACGAGCAGTACTTC
CASSQAGRSYEQYF
>NA|TRBJ2-3|TRBV28|NA|16
TGTGCCAGCAGTTCCCTCGGGGGGCGGCTCGCAGATACGCAGTATTTT
CASSSLGGRLADTQYF
>NA|TRBJ2-7|TRBV19|NA|15
TGTGCCAGTAGTATGGAGGGCGGCAGGGAATACGAGCAGTACTTC
CASSMEGGREYEQYF
>NA|TRBJ2-1|TRBV4-1|TRBD2|15
TGCGCCAGCAGCCAAGTGGCGGGAGACAAGAATGAGCAGTTCTTC
CASSQVAGDKNEQFF
>NA|TRBJ2-3|TRBV2|TRBD1|14
TGTGCCAGCAGCGGGACAGGGGGCTCGGATACGCAGTATTTT
CASSGTGGSDTQYF